The entry that follows covers one T cell receptor beta chain sequence. The sample belongs to a study of blood T cell repertoires in COVID-19. Study-level information: Italy, Spain and the United States were the sources of the convalescent and acute COVID-19 samples. Nucleic acid was either cDNA or gDNA, and it came from T cells, B-cell-depleted T cells, or PBMCs.

Original analysis: Amplification of reference gene primers was used by the study to estimate nucleated cell counts. Using immunoSEQ multiplex PCR, the repertoire was profiled, and TCRdb retains in-frame clones only, with some absent. That table gives V, J and clone size, and the DNA gave D and trimming. The sample contains more than 80,000 clones, more than 65% of which appear only once. This receptor was obtained from a human donor in a cohort sampled during active COVID-19. Source material: peripheral blood.

The CDR3 spells CAKTPSAYNEQFF. Here the CDR3 DNA reads TGTGCCAAGACCCCTAGCGCGTACAATGAGCAGTTCTTC. The chain is built from TRBV19 and TRBJ2-1, with D possibly TRBD2 on 6 matching bases. The length of the CDR3 is 13 residues. CDR1 and CDR2 (germline): LNHDA, SQIVND (reference sequence). Trimming left V 10 bases short and J 4 bases short, with 14 bases between.